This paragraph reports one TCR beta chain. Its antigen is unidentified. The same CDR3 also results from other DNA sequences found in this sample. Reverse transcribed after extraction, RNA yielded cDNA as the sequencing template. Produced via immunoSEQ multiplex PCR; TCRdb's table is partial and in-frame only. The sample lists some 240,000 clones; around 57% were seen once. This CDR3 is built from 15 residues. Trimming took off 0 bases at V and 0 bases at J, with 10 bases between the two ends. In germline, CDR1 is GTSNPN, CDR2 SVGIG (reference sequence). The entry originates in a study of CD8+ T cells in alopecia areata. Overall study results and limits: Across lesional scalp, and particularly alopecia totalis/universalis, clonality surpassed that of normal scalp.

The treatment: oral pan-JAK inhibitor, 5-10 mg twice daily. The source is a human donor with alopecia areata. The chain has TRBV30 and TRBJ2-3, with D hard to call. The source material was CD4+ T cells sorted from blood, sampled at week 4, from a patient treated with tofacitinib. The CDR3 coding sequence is TGTGCCTGGAGTGTGGCAGTCACTAGCACAGATACGCAGTATTTT. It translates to CAWSVAVTSTDTQYF.